Listed below are T cell receptor beta chains from one sample, sequenced in a study of T cell responses to AZD1222 COVID-19 vaccine. The data were produced by immunoSEQ multiplex PCR, yet TCRdb's version contains in-frame clones alone and is incomplete. The sample includes 110,000 to 150,000 clones, more than 85% seen only once; the top ten take 2.5% to 3.5%. The sample in question was peripheral blood, obtained on day 0 of AZD1222 vaccination. The receptors come from an adult in good health. Both conserved end residues are part of each CDR3. The D gene is left open where the match is weak. Size tells how often a clone was seen (once, few, many) or the class of an expanded clone, and some rows leave it out.

clone size | J gene | V gene | D gene | CDR3 protein | CDR3 DNA
few | TRBJ1-5 | TRBV19 | NA | CASSMRINQPQHF | TGTGCCAGTAGTATGAGGATTAATCAGCCCCAGCATTTT
NA | TRBJ2-2 | TRBV3-1/TRBV3-2 | NA | CASSQGNFGTAGELFF | TGTGCCAGCAGCCAAGGAAACTTTGGAACAGCCGGGGAGCTGTTTTTT
NA | TRBJ2-5 | TRBV5-5 | NA | CASSSNKETQYF | TGTGCCAGCAGCTCGAACAAGGAGACCCAGTACTTC
NA | TRBJ1-6 | TRBV14 | TRBD1 | CASSFPGQGKNSPLHF | TGTGCCAGCAGCTTCCCCGGACAGGGTAAAAATTCACCCCTCCACTTT
NA | TRBJ1-6 | TRBV4-3 | TRBD1 | CASSQAPTGDSYNSPLHF | TGCGCCAGCAGCCAAGCCCCCACAGGGGACTCCTATAATTCACCCCTCCACTTT
NA | TRBJ1-1 | TRBV15 | NA | CATATGWGEAFF | TGTGCCACCGCTACGGGTTGGGGTGAAGCTTTCTTT
NA | TRBJ2-5 | TRBV4-2 | TRBD2 | CASSQEPYQRGGRGVETQYF | TGTGCCAGCAGCCAAGAACCGTACCAGCGGGGGGGCCGGGGAGTAGAGACCCAGTACTTC
few | TRBJ2-2 | TRBV25-1 | TRBD2 | CASSEYGRADTGELFF | TGTGCCAGCAGTGAATACGGGAGGGCCGACACCGGGGAGCTGTTTTTT
NA | TRBJ2-7 | TRBV7-9 | TRBD2 | CASSLQAGVSYEQYF | TGTGCCAGCAGCCTCCAAGCGGGAGTCTCCTACGAGCAGTACTTC
NA | TRBJ2-7 | TRBV5-1 | TRBD2 | CASSLVAGVDGGEQYF | TGCGCCAGCAGCTTGGTAGCGGGAGTGGATGGAGGCGAGCAGTACTTC
few | TRBJ2-1 | TRBV9 | NA | CASTPFGTNYNEQFF | TGTGCCAGCACCCCCTTCGGGACAAACTACAATGAGCAGTTCTTC
few | TRBJ2-7 | TRBV7-9 | NA | CASSLTRAAIYEQYF | TGTGCCAGCAGCTTAACGCGGGCTGCGATCTACGAGCAGTACTTC
NA | TRBJ1-5 | TRBV10-2 | NA | CASSESKGIQPQHF | TGCGCCAGCAGTGAGTCGAAGGGGATCCAGCCCCAGCATTTT
few | TRBJ1-5 | TRBV4-1 | NA | CASSLMGGVDQPQHF | TGCGCCAGCAGCCTCATGGGGGGCGTGGATCAGCCCCAGCATTTT
NA | TRBJ2-1 | TRBV24-1 | TRBD1 | CATSELTGVNEQFF | TGTGCCACCAGTGAGTTGACAGGGGTCAATGAGCAGTTCTTC
NA | TRBJ1-1 | TRBV5-4 | TRBD1 | CASSPDRRNTEAFF | TGTGCCAGCAGCCCGGACAGGAGGAACACTGAAGCTTTCTTT
NA | TRBJ2-5 | TRBV3-1/TRBV3-2 | NA | CASSQRGETQYF | TGTGCCAGCAGCCAACGTGGTGAGACCCAGTACTTC
NA | TRBJ2-2 | TRBV27 | TRBD2 | CASSPRGSGTPGELFF | TGTGCCAGCAGTCCCCGGGGTAGCGGGACCCCCGGGGAGCTGTTTTTT
NA | TRBJ1-3 | TRBV10-3 | NA | CAIKDSLSGNTIYF | TGTGCCATCAAGGATTCACTCTCTGGAAACACCATATATTTT
NA | TRBJ2-1 | TRBV14 | NA | CASSPRHGSSYNEQFF | TGTGCCAGCAGCCCTCGACATGGGAGCTCCTACAATGAGCAGTTCTTC
NA | TRBJ1-1 | TRBV4-2 | NA | CASSQAGSGAFMNTEAFF | TGTGCCAGCAGCCAAGCTGGCTCAGGGGCCTTCATGAACACTGAAGCTTTCTTT
NA | TRBJ2-7 | TRBV18 | NA | CASSRTSSYEQYF | TGTGCCAGCTCACGGACGAGCTCCTACGAGCAGTACTTC
NA | TRBJ2-2 | TRBV11-3 | NA | CASSLALLTRFGELFF | TGTGCCAGCAGCTTAGCCCTGCTAACCCGGTTCGGGGAGCTGTTTTTT
NA | TRBJ1-1 | TRBV19 | TRBD1 | CASMNRGNTEAFF | TGTGCCAGTATGAACAGGGGAAACACTGAAGCTTTCTTT
NA | TRBJ1-2 | TRBV16 | NA | CASSQSPVIANYGYTF | TGTGCCAGCAGCCAATCGCCGGTAATAGCTAACTATGGCTACACCTTC
NA | TRBJ1-2 | TRBV28 | TRBD1 | CASSWTGRGYGYTF | TGTGCCAGCAGTTGGACAGGGAGGGGCTATGGCTACACCTTC
once | TRBJ1-5 | TRBV4-1 | NA | CASGAGPSYSNQPQHF | TGCGCCAGCGGAGCGGGGCCCTCTTATAGCAATCAGCCCCAGCATTTT
NA | TRBJ1-6 | TRBV5-8 | NA | CASSSLWSGDLSLHF | TGTGCCAGCAGCTCTTTGTGGTCAGGGGATTTGTCCCTCCACTTT
once | TRBJ1-1 | TRBV6-5 | NA | CASSNGPRAEAFF | TGTGCCAGCAGTAATGGACCCAGGGCTGAAGCTTTCTTT
NA | TRBJ1-4 | TRBV2 | NA | CASGRHGEKLFF | TGTGCCAGCGGTAGACACGGAGAAAAACTGTTTTTT
NA | TRBJ1-4 | TRBV5-1 | NA | CASSLGAEGNEKLFF | TGCGCCAGCAGCTTGGGTGCAGAGGGTAATGAAAAACTGTTTTTT
once | TRBJ1-1 | TRBV14 | NA | CASSQGRYTEAFF | TGTGCCAGCAGCCAAGGGAGGTACACTGAAGCTTTCTTT
NA | TRBJ2-3 | TRBV7-2 | NA | CASSPATTDTQYF | TGTGCCAGCAGCCCGGCCACCACAGATACGCAGTATTTT
NA | TRBJ2-7 | TRBV5-1 | NA | CASSDQSEQYF | TGCGCCAGCAGCGACCAAAGTGAGCAGTACTTC
NA | TRBJ1-4 | TRBV10-2 | NA | CASSDTTGQEEKLFF | TGCGCCAGCAGTGATACCACAGGGCAGGAGGAAAAACTGTTTTTT
NA | TRBJ2-7 | TRBV10-3 | TRBD2 | CAITSPGLAAYEQYF | TGTGCCATCACTAGTCCGGGACTAGCCGCCTACGAGCAGTACTTC
once | TRBJ1-1 | TRBV7-8 | TRBD1 | CASSRQQGNREAFF | TGTGCCAGCAGTAGACAACAGGGGAACCGTGAAGCTTTCTTT
NA | TRBJ1-2 | TRBV6-2/TRBV6-3 | TRBD1 | CASSYISGQGYGYTF | TGTGCCAGCAGTTACATCTCGGGACAGGGATATGGCTACACCTTC
NA | TRBJ2-7 | TRBV5-1 | NA | CASSRGGDNLYEQYF | TGCGCCAGCAGCCGGGGAGGGGACAATCTCTACGAGCAGTACTTC
NA | TRBJ2-5 | TRBV27 | TRBD1 | CASSFNRGQETQYF | TGTGCCAGCAGTTTTAACAGGGGGCAAGAGACCCAGTACTTC
once | TRBJ1-1 | TRBV7-9 | NA | CASSLGGVMNTEAFF | TGTGCCAGCAGCCTCGGGGGGGTGATGAACACTGAAGCTTTCTTT
NA | TRBJ1-3 | TRBV24-1 | NA | CATSDLTENTIYF | TGTGCCACCAGTGATTTGACCGAAAACACCATATATTTT
NA | TRBJ2-4 | TRBV28 | NA | CASSRLQLGKNIQYF | TGTGCCAGCAGTCGACTACAGTTAGGCAAAAACATTCAGTACTTC
NA | TRBJ1-1 | TRBV18 | NA | CASSLQANTEAFF | TGTGCCAGCTCACTACAGGCGAACACTGAAGCTTTCTTT
NA | TRBJ1-2 | TRBV6-4 | TRBD1 | CASSRQGFGYGYTF | TGTGCCAGCAGCCGACAGGGTTTCGGCTATGGCTACACCTTC
few | TRBJ2-1 | TRBV3-1/TRBV3-2 | NA | CASSLGGTYNEQFF | TGTGCCAGCAGCCTAGGCGGGACTTACAATGAGCAGTTCTTC
NA | TRBJ1-2 | TRBV4-1 | TRBD1 | CASSQWTGGSGYTF | TGCGCCAGCAGCCAATGGACAGGGGGCTCTGGCTACACCTTC
NA | TRBJ1-1 | TRBV7-2 | NA | CASSLEGSTEAFF | TGTGCCAGCAGCTTAGAGGGGAGCACTGAAGCTTTCTTT
NA | TRBJ1-1 | TRBV9 | NA | CASSPRGLEAFF | TGTGCCAGCAGCCCCCGGGGCCTCGAAGCTTTCTTT
NA | TRBJ1-6 | TRBV28 | NA | CASSLLPGGTNHF | TGTGCCAGCAGTTTACTCCCGGGCGGGACAAACCACTTT
NA | TRBJ1-1 | TRBV4-1 | NA | CASSLRRDDAEAFF | TGCGCCAGCAGCTTGAGACGAGACGACGCTGAAGCTTTCTTT
NA | TRBJ2-5 | TRBV7-8 | NA | CASNPGETQYF | TGTGCCAGCAACCCCGGCGAGACCCAGTACTTC
NA | TRBJ1-6 | TRBV28 | NA | CASTRARGETYNSPLHF | TGTGCCAGCACCCGCGCCAGGGGCGAGACCTATAATTCACCCCTCCACTTT